This is a list of T cell receptor beta chains from one sample in a study of OX40 agonist ivuxolimab in advanced cancers. Produced via immunoSEQ multiplex PCR; TCRdb's table is partial and in-frame only. The sample lists approximately 59,000 clones; 80% to 90% were seen once. Here the sequenced sample was CD4+ or CD8+ T cells sorted from blood, taken in a trial of the OX40 agonist ivuxolimab. Receptors were obtained from an adult with an advanced solid tumor such as melanoma, head and neck, liver or kidney cancer. Both conserved end residues are part of each CDR3.

j_call	v_call	cdr3_aa
TRBJ2-1	TRBV5-1	CASSWSSGNEQFF
TRBJ2-3	TRBV6-1	CASRGRVGTDTQYF
TRBJ2-5	TRBV7-9	CASSQGPTKSETQYF
TRBJ1-5	TRBV5-1	CASSLGTDDQPQHF
TRBJ2-5	TRBV7-2	CASSSISRAGAETQYF
TRBJ1-1	TRBV19	CATIRGGTEAFF
TRBJ1-1	TRBV5-4	CASSPRGAEAFF
TRBJ2-2	TRBV5-1	CASSLGTGLNTGELFF
TRBJ2-2	TRBV14	CASSQVKDRASGELFF
TRBJ2-1	TRBV9	CASSVLGQNNEQFF
TRBJ1-1	TRBV28	CASNGPGQGSGTEAFF
TRBJ1-6	TRBV7-2	CASSLGTNNSPLHF
TRBJ2-7	TRBV28	CASTGVLTYEQYF
TRBJ2-3	TRBV5-1	CASSATAASTDTQYF
TRBJ1-3	TRBV6-1	CASTGQSAGNTIYF
TRBJ1-6	TRBV7-9	CASSQGDSPLHF
TRBJ2-2	TRBV5-6	CASRRTGETGELFF
TRBJ2-7	TRBV18	CASSPDTLEQYF
TRBJ1-5	TRBV11-3	CASSDTYNQPQHF
TRBJ2-3	TRBV11-2	CASSLAQGAGTDTQYF
TRBJ2-3	TRBV5-1	CASRLGTRTDTQYF
TRBJ2-3	TRBV5-1	CASSFSGTGATDTQYF
TRBJ1-1	TRBV5-4	CASSLEGLEAFF
TRBJ1-1	TRBV6-1	CATGTGGVRNTEAFF
TRBJ1-6	TRBV7-9	CASSRSPGFNSPLHF
-	TRBV2	CASSKDRVNPWYEQYF
TRBJ1-2	TRBV11-2	CASSLSGNYGYTF
TRBJ2-1	TRBV10-2	CASSESWAGGYNEQFF
TRBJ1-6	TRBV28	CASSQTPGTLVSPLHF
TRBJ1-4	TRBV7-9	CASAGLSNEKLFF
TRBJ1-2	TRBV6-5	CASSYVRTGGNYGYTF
TRBJ1-1	TRBV7-2	CASSLEGGGALFMNTEAFF
TRBJ1-2	TRBV5-6	CASSPGPDYGYTF
TRBJ2-7	TRBV2	CASSDIYEQYF
TRBJ2-7	TRBV19	CASSQSSFYEQYF
TRBJ1-2	TRBV20-1	CSASRDGYTF
TRBJ2-3	TRBV15	CATSRGLAGAMDTQYF
TRBJ2-7	TRBV6-1	CASSESLGSSYEQYF
TRBJ1-5	TRBV11-2	CASSLWGGGSQPQHF
TRBJ1-2	TRBV19	CASHRQGANYGYTF
TRBJ2-3	TRBV7-8	CASSSRRGGTDTQYF
TRBJ1-5	TRBV7-6	CASSLGHTSNQPQHF
TRBJ2-1	TRBV19	CASTLLAGGPNEQFF
TRBJ1-6	TRBV10-2	CASRNRGTGTHSPLHF
TRBJ1-2	TRBV27	CASSFSWGAGYGYTF
TRBJ2-1	TRBV6-4	CASSDSILAGGMNEQFF
TRBJ2-1	TRBV6-5	CASSYQVGRGQFF
TRBJ2-3	TRBV2	CASSESLWGSTDTQYF
TRBJ2-2	TRBV7-2	CASSLAPLGRGHTGELFF
TRBJ2-7	TRBV15	CATSRDWLGQGSSYEQYF
TRBJ2-7	TRBV7-3	CASSLTGGATDEQYF
TRBJ2-7	TRBV9	CASSVAGGKAYEQYF
TRBJ1-4	TRBV2	CASMFWGQGASEKLFF
TRBJ2-3	TRBV4-1	CASSHALGTDTQYF
TRBJ1-1	TRBV5-1	CASSLGPANTEAFF
TRBJ2-5	TRBV11-1	CASSPGLQETQYF
TRBJ2-1	TRBV11-2	CASSFSSGGPSSYNEQFF
TRBJ2-7	TRBV2	CASSFSSGTAYEQYF
TRBJ2-5	TRBV5-4	CASSFRGETQYF